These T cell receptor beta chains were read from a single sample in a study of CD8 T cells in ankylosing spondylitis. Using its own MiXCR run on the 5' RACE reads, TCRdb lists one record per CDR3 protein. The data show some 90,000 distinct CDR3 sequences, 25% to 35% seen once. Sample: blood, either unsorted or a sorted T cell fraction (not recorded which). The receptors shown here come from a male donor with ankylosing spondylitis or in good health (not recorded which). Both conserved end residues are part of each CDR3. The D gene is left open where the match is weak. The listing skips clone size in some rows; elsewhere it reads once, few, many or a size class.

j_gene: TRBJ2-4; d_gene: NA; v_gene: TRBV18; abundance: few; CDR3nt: TGTGCCAGCTCACCCGACAGGACCGCCAAAAACATTCAGTACTTC; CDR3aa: CASSPDRTAKNIQYF
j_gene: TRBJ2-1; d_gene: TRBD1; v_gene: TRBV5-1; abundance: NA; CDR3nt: TGCGCCAGCAGCATACAGGGGGCCGGGCACAATGAGCAGTTCTTC; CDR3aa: CASSIQGAGHNEQFF
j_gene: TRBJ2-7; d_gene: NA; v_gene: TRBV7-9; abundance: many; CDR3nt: TGTGCCAGCAGCTTAGAAATTTTGCCCTACGAGCAGTACTTC; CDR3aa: CASSLEILPYEQYF
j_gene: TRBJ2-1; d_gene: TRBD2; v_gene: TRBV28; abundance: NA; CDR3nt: TGTGCCAGCAGTTTTACGCGGGGGGTGAGCTCCTACAATGAGCAGTTCTTC; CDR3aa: CASSFTRGVSSYNEQFF
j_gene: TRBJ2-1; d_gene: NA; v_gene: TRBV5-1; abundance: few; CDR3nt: TGCGCCAGCAGCTTGGAGTTAGCGGACCGATACAATGAGCAGTTCTTC; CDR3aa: CASSLELADRYNEQFF
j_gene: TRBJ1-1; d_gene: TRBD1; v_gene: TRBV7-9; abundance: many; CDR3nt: TGTGCCAGCAGCTTGGGACAGGGAACCGGCGATGAAGCTTTCTTT; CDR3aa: CASSLGQGTGDEAFF
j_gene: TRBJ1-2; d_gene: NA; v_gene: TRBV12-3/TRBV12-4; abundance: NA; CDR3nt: TGTGCCAGCAGCAACCGGGCTAGCTACACCTTC; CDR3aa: CASSNRASYTF
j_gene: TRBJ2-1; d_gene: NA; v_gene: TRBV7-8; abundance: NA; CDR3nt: TGTGCCAGCAGCTTTCCCTGGCAGTCCAATGAGCAGTTCTTC; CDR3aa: CASSFPWQSNEQFF
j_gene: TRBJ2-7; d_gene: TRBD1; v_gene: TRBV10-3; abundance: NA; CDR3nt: TGTGCCATCAAATCGGACGACAGGGTCTACGAGCAGTACTTC; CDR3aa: CAIKSDDRVYEQYF
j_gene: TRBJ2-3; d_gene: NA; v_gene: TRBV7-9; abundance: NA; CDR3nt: TGTGCCAGCAGCTTAGCGTCGGAGGGCACAGATACGCAGTATTTT; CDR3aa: CASSLASEGTDTQYF
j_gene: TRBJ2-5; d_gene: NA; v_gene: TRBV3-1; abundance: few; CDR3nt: TGTGCCAGCAGCCAAGATCAGGAGACCCAGTACTTC; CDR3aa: CASSQDQETQYF
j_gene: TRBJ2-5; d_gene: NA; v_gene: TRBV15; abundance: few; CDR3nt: TGTGCCACCAGCACAGGGGAAGGGACCCAGTACTTC; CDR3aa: CATSTGEGTQYF
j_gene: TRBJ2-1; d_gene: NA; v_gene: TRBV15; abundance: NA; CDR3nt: TGTGCCACCAGCAGAGGAGGGGGGAGCTCCTACAATGAGCAGTTCTTC; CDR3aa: CATSRGGGSSYNEQFF
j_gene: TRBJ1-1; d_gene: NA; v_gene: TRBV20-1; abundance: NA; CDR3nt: TGCAGTGCTAGAGATATGGGCAGGACGAACACTGAAGCTTTCTTT; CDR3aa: CSARDMGRTNTEAFF
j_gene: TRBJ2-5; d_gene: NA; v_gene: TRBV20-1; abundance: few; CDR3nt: TGCAGTGCTAGAGATGGGGCGAGCCAAGAGACCCAGTACTTC; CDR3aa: CSARDGASQETQYF
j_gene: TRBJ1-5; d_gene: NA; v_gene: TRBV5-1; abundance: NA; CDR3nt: TGCGCCAGCAGCTTGGCCCCGGATAGCAATCAGCCCCAGCATTTT; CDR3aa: CASSLAPDSNQPQHF
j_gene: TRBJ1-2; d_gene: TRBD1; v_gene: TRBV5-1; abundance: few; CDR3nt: TGCGCCAGCAGCGTCGAGACAGGGTTTAACTATGGCTACACCTTC; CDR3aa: CASSVETGFNYGYTF
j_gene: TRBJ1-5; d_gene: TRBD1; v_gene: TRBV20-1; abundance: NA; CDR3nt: TGCAGTGCTAGCCCAATTCCCGGGACAGGGAATCAGCCCCAGCATTTT; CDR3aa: CSASPIPGTGNQPQHF
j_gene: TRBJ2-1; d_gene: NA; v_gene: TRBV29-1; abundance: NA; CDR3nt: TGCAGCGTGGCGGTCGCCGGGACTCACCCTGGGGAGCAGTTCTTC; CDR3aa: CSVAVAGTHPGEQFF
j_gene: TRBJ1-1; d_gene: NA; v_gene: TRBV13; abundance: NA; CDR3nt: TGTGCCAGCAGCACCAAACGTGTGGTATCCACTGAAGCTTTCTTT; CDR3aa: CASSTKRVVSTEAFF
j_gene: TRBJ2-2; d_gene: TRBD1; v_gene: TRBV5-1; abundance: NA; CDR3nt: TGCGCCAGCAGCAAGGGACAGTTCGCGAACACCGGGGAGCTGTTTTTT; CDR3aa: CASSKGQFANTGELFF
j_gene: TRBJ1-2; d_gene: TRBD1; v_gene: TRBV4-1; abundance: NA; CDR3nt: TGCGCCAGCAGCGAAGTACAGGGGTATGGCTACACCTTC; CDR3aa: CASSEVQGYGYTF
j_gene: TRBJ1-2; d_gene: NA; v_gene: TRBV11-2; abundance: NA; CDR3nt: TGTGCCAGCAGCTTAGGGGAGCTTGCTAACTATGGCTACACCTTC; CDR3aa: CASSLGELANYGYTF
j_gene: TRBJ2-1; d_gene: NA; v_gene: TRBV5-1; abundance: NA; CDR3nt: TGCGCCAGCCTCCGGGACTCCGACGTCGATGAGCAGTTCTTC; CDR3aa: CASLRDSDVDEQFF
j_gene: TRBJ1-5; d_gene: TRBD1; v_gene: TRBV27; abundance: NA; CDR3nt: TGTGCCAGCAGTTTAATGGGACAGGCAAATCAGCCCCAGCATTTT; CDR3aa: CASSLMGQANQPQHF
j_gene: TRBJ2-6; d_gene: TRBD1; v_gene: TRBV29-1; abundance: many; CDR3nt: TGCAGCGGTAGGACAGGGGGCTCTGGGGCCAACGTCCTGACTTTC; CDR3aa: CSGRTGGSGANVLTF
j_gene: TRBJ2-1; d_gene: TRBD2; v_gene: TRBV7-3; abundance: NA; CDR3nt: TGTGCCAGCAGCTCTTCCGGGACTAGCGGGGGGGCCGTGCAGTTCTTC; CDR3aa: CASSSSGTSGGAVQFF
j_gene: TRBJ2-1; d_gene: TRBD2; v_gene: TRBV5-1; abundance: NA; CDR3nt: TGCGCCAGCAGCTTACGACTAGCGGGAGGGACATTATGGAACAATGAGCAGTTCTTC; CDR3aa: CASSLRLAGGTLWNNEQFF
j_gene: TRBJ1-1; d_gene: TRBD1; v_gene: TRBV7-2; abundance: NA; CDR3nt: TGTGCCAGCAGTTGGGACAGGGTGAACACTGAAGCTTTCTTT; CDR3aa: CASSWDRVNTEAFF
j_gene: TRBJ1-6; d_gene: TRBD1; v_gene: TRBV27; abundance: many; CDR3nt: TGTGCCAGCAGTCCCGCCGGGGGACAGGGTGTTTCACCCCTCCACTTT; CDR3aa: CASSPAGGQGVSPLHF
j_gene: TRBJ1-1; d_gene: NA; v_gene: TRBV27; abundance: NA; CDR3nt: TGTGCCAGCAGTTTGGGAGGTGTAGCTGAAGCTTTCTTT; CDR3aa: CASSLGGVAEAFF
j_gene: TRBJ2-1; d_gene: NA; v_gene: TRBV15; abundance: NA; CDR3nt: TGTGCCACCAGCCGTCGATACAATGAGCAGTTCTTC; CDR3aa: CATSRRYNEQFF
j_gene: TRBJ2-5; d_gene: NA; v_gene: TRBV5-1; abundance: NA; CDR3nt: TGCGCCAGCAGCTTTCCTTGGCAAACCCAAGAGACCCAGTACTTC; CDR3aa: CASSFPWQTQETQYF
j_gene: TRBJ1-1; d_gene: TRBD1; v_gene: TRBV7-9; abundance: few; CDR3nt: TGTGCCAGCAGCCCAGACAGGGCGAGAGGCACTGAAGCTTTCTTT; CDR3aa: CASSPDRARGTEAFF
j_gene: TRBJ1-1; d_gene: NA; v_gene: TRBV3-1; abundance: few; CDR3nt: TGTGCCAGCAGCCAAGATGCCGGGGGGACGAATAAGGCTTTCTTT; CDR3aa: CASSQDAGGTNKAFF
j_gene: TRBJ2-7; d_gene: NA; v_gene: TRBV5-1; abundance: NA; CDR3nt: TGCGCCAGCAGCTTGGAACAGGCCCCCTACGAGCAGTACTTC; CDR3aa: CASSLEQAPYEQYF
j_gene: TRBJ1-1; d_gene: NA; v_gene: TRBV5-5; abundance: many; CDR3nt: TGTGCCAGCAGCTTGGGGGCAGAGAACACTGAAGCTTTCTTT; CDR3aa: CASSLGAENTEAFF
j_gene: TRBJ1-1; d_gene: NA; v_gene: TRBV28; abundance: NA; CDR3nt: TGTGCCAGCAGTTTTTCAGGGGACAACACTGAAGCTTTCTTT; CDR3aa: CASSFSGDNTEAFF
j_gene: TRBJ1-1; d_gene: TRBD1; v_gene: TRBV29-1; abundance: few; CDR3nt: TGCAGCGTTGTCTCAGGGGGCAACACTGAAGCTTTCTTT; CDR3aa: CSVVSGGNTEAFF
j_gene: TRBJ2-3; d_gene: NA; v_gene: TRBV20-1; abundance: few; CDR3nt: TGCAGTGCTAGTTCGGGAGTAGCAGATACGCAGTATTTT; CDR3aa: CSASSGVADTQYF
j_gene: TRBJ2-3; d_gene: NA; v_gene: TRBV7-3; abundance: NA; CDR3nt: TGTGCCAGCAGCTCCTCCGGGAAAAACACAGATACGCAGTATTTT; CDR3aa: CASSSSGKNTDTQYF
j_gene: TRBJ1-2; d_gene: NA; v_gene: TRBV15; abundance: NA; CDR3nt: TGTGCCACCAGCAGAGGCGAGGGAGCAGGCTATGGCTACACCTTC; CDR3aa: CATSRGEGAGYGYTF
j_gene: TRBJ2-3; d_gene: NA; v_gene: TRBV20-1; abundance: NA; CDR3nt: TGCACCAGAAATAGTCTTAGGGGGAGCTGGGCAGATACGCAGTATTTT; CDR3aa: CTRNSLRGSWADTQYF
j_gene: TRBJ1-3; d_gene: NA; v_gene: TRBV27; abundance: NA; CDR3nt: TGTGCCAGGCCCCGGACCACCATATTTCACTCTGGAAACACCATATATTTT; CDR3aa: CARPRTTIFHSGNTIYF
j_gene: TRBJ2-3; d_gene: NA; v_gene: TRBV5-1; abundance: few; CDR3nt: TGCGCCAGCAGCGGAACAGGTACCGTCCTAGATACGCAGTATTTT; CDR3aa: CASSGTGTVLDTQYF
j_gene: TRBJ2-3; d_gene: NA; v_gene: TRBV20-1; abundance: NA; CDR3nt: TGCAGTGCTAAAGAAAAGCAGGGGTTCCCAGATACGCAGTATTTT; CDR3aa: CSAKEKQGFPDTQYF
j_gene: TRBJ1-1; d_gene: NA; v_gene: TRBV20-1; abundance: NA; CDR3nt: TGCAGTGCTAGAGGAGGCAGGGTGAACACTGAAGCTTTCTTC; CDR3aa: CSARGGRVNTEAFF
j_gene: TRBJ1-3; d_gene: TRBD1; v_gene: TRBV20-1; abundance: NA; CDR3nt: TGCAGTGCTGCAGACAGGGGAAGGGGCTCTGGAAACACCATATATTTT; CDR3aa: CSAADRGRGSGNTIYF
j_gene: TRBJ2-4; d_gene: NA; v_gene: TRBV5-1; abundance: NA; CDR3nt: TGCGCCAGCAGTTTGGCAGGGCCCAAAAACATTCAGTACTTC; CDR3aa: CASSLAGPKNIQYF
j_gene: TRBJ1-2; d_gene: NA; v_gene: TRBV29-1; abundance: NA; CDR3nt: TGCAGCGGCCGGGACGGGGCTATGAGCTACACCTTC; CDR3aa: CSGRDGAMSYTF
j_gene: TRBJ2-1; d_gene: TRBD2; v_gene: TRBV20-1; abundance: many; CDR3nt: TGCAGTGCTAGTCTAGCGGGAGGTTCTGAGCAGTTCTTC; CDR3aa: CSASLAGGSEQFF
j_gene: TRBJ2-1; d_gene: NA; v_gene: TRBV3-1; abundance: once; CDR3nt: TGTGCCAGCAGCCAAGAAGGCAGGGGTAACAATGAGCAGTTCTTC; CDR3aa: CASSQEGRGNNEQFF
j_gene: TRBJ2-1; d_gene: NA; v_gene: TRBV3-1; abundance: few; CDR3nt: TGTGCCAGCAGCCAAGATCCTGTGGGCAGGGAGAGTGACAATGAGCAGTTCTTC; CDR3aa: CASSQDPVGRESDNEQFF
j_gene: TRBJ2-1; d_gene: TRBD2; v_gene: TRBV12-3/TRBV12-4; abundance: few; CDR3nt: TGTGCCAGCAGTTTCTTGGGGGGACTAGCCGGCAATGAGCAGTTCTTC; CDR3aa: CASSFLGGLAGNEQFF
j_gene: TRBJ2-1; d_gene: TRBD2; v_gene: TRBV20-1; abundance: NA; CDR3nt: TGCAGTGCTAGAGGTGGCGGGGGGGCCATCAATGAGCAGTTCTTC; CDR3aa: CSARGGGGAINEQFF
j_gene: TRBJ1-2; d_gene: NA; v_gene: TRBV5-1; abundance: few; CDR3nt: TGCGCCAGCAGCCAATCGGGACACCCTAACTATGGCTACACCTTC; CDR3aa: CASSQSGHPNYGYTF
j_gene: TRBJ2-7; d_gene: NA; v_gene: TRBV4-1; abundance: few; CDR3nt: TGCGCCAGCAGCCAAGTCCTATCCTCCTACGAGCAGTACTTC; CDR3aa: CASSQVLSSYEQYF